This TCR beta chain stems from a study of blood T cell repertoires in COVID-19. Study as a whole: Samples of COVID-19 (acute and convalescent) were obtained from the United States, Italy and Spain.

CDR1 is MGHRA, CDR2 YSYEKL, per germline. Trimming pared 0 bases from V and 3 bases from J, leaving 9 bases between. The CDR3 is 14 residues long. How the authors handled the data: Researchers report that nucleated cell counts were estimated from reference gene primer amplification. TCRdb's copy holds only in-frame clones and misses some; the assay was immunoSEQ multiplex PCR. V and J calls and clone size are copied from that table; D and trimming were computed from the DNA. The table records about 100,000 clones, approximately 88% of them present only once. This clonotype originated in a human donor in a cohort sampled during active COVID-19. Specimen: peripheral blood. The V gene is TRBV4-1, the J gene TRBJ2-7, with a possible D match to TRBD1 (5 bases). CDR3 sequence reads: CASSQDAGRYEQYF. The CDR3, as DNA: TGCGCCAGCAGCCAAGACGCAGGGCGCTACGAGCAGTACTTC.